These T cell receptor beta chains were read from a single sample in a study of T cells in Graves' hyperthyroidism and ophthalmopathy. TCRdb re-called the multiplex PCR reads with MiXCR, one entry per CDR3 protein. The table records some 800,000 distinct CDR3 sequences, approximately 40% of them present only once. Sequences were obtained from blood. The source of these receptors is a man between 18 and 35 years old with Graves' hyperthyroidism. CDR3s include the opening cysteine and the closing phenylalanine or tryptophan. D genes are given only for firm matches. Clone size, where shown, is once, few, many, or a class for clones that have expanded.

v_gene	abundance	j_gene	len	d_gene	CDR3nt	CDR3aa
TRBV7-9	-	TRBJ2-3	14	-	TGTGCCAGCAGCCATCCGGGGCTCCTAGATACGCAGTATTTT	CASSHPGLLDTQYF
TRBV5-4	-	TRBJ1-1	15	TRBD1	TGTGCCAGCAGCCCCCAGGACAGGTTAGGCGGTGAAGCTTTCTTT	CASSPQDRLGGEAFF
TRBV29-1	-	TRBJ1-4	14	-	TGCAGCGTGGGGACGGGTGACTACGAGGAAAAACTGTTTTTT	CSVGTGDYEEKLFF
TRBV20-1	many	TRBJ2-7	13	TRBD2	TGCAGTGCCCCGGGACTAGTGCGGTACGAGCAGTACTTC	CSAPGLVRYEQYF
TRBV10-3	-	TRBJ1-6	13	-	TGTGCCATCCTACAGGGAGGCAATTCACCCCTCCACTTT	CAILQGGNSPLHF
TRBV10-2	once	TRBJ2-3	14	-	TGCGCCAGCAGGGAGTCAGGCAGAACAGATACGCAGTATTTT	CASRESGRTDTQYF
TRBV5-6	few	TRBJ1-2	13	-	TGTGCCAGCAGCGCAGAAGCTAACTATGGCTACACCTTC	CASSAEANYGYTF
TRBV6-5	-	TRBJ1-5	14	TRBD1	TGTGCCAGCAGCCGCGACAGGGGGCCAAAGCCCCAGCATTTT	CASSRDRGPKPQHF
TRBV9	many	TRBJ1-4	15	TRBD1	TGTGCCAGCAGCGTACGGGACAGTCAGAATGAAAAACTGTTTTTT	CASSVRDSQNEKLFF
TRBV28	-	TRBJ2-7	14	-	TGTGCCAGCAGGGCCGGACAGCCCATCTACGAGCAGTACTTC	CASRAGQPIYEQYF
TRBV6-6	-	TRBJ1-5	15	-	TGTGCCAGCAGTGCTAGACAGGATAGCAATCAGCCCCAGCATTTT	CASSARQDSNQPQHF
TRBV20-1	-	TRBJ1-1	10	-	TGCAGTGCTAGAGATCTTGAAGCTTTCTTT	CSARDLEAFF
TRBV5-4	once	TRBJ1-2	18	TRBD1	TGTGCCAGCAGCTCTTCGGACAGGGCCGATCAAGCTAACTATGGCTACACCTTC	CASSSSDRADQANYGYTF
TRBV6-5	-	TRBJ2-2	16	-	TGTGCCAGCAGTTGGGGCAGGGTCGAGAACACCGGGGAGCTGTTTTTT	CASSWGRVENTGELFF
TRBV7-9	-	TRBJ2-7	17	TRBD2	TGTGCCAGCAGCTTAGGCCCGGGAGGCTCGAGCTCCTACGAGCAGTACTTC	CASSLGPGGSSSYEQYF
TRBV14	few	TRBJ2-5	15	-	TGTGCCAGCAGCCACCTGAGGCTAGCGAAAGAGACCCAGTACTTC	CASSHLRLAKETQYF
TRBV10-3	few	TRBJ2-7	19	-	TGTGCCATCAGTGAGGCCCCCGGCGCAGGGGCAAAATACACCTACGAGCAGTACTTC	CAISEAPGAGAKYTYEQYF
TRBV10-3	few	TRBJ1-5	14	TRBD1	TGTGCCACCGGGACAGGGGCCGAGGGGGGGACCCAGCATTTT	CATGTGAEGGTQHF
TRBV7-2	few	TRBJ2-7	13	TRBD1	TGTGCCAGCAGCATTAGGACAGGTCGCGAGCAGTACTTC	CASSIRTGREQYF
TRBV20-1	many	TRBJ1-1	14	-	TGCAGTGCTAGAGAAGACAGTTCACACACTGAAGCTTTCTTT	CSAREDSSHTEAFF
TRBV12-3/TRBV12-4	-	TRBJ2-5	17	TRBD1	TGTGCCAGCCAACCCCGGTGGGGCAGGGGGCTTAGAGAGACCCAGTACTTC	CASQPRWGRGLRETQYF
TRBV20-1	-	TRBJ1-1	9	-	TGCAGTGCTATACCTGAAGCTTTCTTT	CSAIPEAFF
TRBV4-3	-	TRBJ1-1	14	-	TGCGCCAGCAGCCAACCCCTTCCCGGGACTGAAGCTTTCTTT	CASSQPLPGTEAFF
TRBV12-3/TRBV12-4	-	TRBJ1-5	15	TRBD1	TGTGCCAGCAGTTACTCGGACAGGGGGAAACAGCCCCAGCATTTT	CASSYSDRGKQPQHF